The entry that follows covers one T cell receptor (beta chain) sequence. V was pared by 3 bases and J by 0 bases, with 18 bases between. The CDR3 has 19 amino acids. The germline CDR1 and CDR2 sequences are LGHNA and YSLEER. In the study's own analysis: Reference gene primer amplification gave nucleated cell count estimates. Here immunoSEQ multiplex PCR was the method, and the copy in TCRdb shows in-frame clones only, minus some. V, J and clone size were drawn from that table, and D and trimming were deduced from the DNA. The sample records 150,000 to 200,000 clones, 70% to 90% being singletons. The sample originates from a study of blood T cell repertoires in COVID-19. Overall study context: Whether acute or convalescent, the COVID-19 samples came from the United States, Italy and Spain. The analysed material was cDNA or gDNA that came from T cells, B-cell-depleted T cells, or PBMCs.

Seattle's cohort entered during active infection and was followed longitudinally. The sample was peripheral blood. This TCR was recovered from a woman aged 55 to 70 with COVID-19, enrolled during active disease. The gene calls are TRBV4-3 and TRBJ2-6, with D perhaps TRBD2 (7 bases). CDR3 DNA sequence: TGCGCCAGCAGCCATCCCACCGCGGGGGCAGGCTCTGGGGCCAACGTCCTGACTTTC. Translation: CASSHPTAGAGSGANVLTF.